The sequence of this T cell receptor (beta chain) was determined in a study of T cell responses to AZD1222 COVID-19 vaccine. In this sample, this clone turned up once. The repertoire was sequenced with immunoSEQ multiplex PCR; TCRdb's copy has only in-frame clones and lacks some. This table holds some 83,000 clones, around 91% found once. CDR3 size: 14 residues. The sequenced sample was peripheral blood, obtained 28 days after the second AZD1222 dose. This receptor was obtained from an adult who received the AZD1222 COVID-19 vaccine. The chain recombines TRBV21-1 with TRBJ1-1; the table's D gene call, TRBD1, was not cross checked with the DNA. TRBV21-1 corresponds to a pseudogene. Written as DNA, the CDR3 is TGTGCCAGCATGTTTCAGGGTTTGAACACTGAAGCTTTCTTT. Translated: CASMFQGLNTEAFF.